The source of this T cell receptor beta chain is a study of blood T cell repertoires in COVID-19. Across the study: Samples representing acute and convalescent COVID-19 were sourced from the United States, Italy and Spain. From T cells, B-cell-depleted T cells, or PBMCs came the material, which was cDNA or gDNA.

Source study methods: Amplification with reference gene primers provided the estimates of nucleated cell counts. Only in-frame clones appear in the TCRdb table, and some are missing; sequencing was by immunoSEQ multiplex PCR. V and J calls and clone size are as listed in that table; D and trimming were resolved from the DNA. Of approximately 90,000 clones in the sample, about 82% were seen once. The CDR3 runs to 15 residues. Germline trimming cut 2 bases from V and 7 bases from J; bases unmatched to any gene: 6. Germline values: CDR1 SGHDT, CDR2 YYEEEE. The sequence was obtained from a man aged 50-60 years with acute or convalescent COVID-19. The sequencing input was peripheral blood. This chain joins TRBV5-6 and TRBJ2-1, with TRBD2 matching over 10 bases. CDR3 sequence reads: CASSLGLAGVNEQFF. The DNA of the CDR3 is TGTGCCAGCAGCTTAGGTCTAGCGGGAGTAAATGAGCAGTTCTTC.